This record concerns one T cell receptor (beta chain) sequence. The data were obtained in a study of blood T cell repertoires in COVID-19. Study details: Both acute and convalescent COVID-19 samples were obtained from the United States, Italy and Spain. The cDNA or gDNA used as material had been derived from T cells, B-cell-depleted T cells, or PBMCs.

Methods used by the authors: Amplification with reference gene primers provided the estimates of nucleated cell counts. Clones were read by immunoSEQ multiplex PCR, and TCRdb kept only the in-frame ones, dropping some. V, J and clone size derive from that table, while D and trimming were established from the DNA sequence. This table has roughly 220,000 clones, roughly 80% appearing once. The CDR3 consists of 16 residues. Between the trimmed V and J ends, which lost 0 bases and 4 bases, there was a span of 15 bases. Germline CDR1 is LGHNA and CDR2 is YSLEER. The sample taken for sequencing was peripheral blood. The V call is TRBV4-3, the J call TRBJ1-2; D is perhaps TRBD1 (5 bases). The TCR originated in a man aged 25-45 years with active or convalescent COVID-19. The CDR3 is CASSQEVGGDVYGYTF. For the CDR3, the DNA is TGCGCCAGCAGCCAAGAGGTCGGAGGGGACGTCTATGGCTACACCTTC.